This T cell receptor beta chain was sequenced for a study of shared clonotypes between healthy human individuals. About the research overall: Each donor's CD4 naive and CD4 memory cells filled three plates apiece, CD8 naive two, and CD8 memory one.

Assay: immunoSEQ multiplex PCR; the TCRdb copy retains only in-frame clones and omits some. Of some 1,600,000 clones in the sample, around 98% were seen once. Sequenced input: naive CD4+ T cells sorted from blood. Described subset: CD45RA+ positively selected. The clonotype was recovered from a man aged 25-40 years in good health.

CDR3 sequence: CASSSLRGAGVSGANVLTF. CDR3 bases: TGTGCCAGCAGCTCTCTCCGCGGGGCAGGGGTGTCTGGGGCCAACGTCCTGACTTTC. J is TRBJ2-6 and V is TRBV9; D could derive from TRBD1 or TRBD2 (6 bases each). The CDR3 sequence is 19 residues long. Germline V lookup: CDR1 SGDLS, CDR2 YYNGEE. Trimming left V 4 bases short and J 1 base short, with 21 bases between.